This is a list of T cell receptor beta chains from one sample in a study of CD8 T cells in ankylosing spondylitis. Each CDR3 protein is one row after TCRdb ran MiXCR on the 5' RACE reads. The sample contains 670,000 or so distinct CDR3 sequences, 19% of which appear only once. The sequencing input was blood, either unsorted or a sorted T cell fraction (not recorded which). The receptors stem from a male donor with ankylosing spondylitis. Each CDR3 is given with its conserved first and last residue. The D gene is left open where the match is weak. Part of the rows lack a size; the others show once, few, many or a class for expanded clones.

V: TRBV19
D: NA
J: TRBJ2-7
size: NA
CDR3: CASSIEQGRTYEQYF
DNA: TGTGCCAGTAGTATCGAGCAGGGTCGGACCTACGAGCAGTACTTC

V: TRBV6-5
D: NA
J: TRBJ1-2
size: NA
CDR3: CASSYRRGGGQSYGYTF
DNA: TGTGCCAGCAGTTACCGTCGAGGGGGGGGTCAGAGCTATGGCTACACCTTC

V: TRBV5-6
D: NA
J: TRBJ2-5
size: few
CDR3: CASRNWGGGSETQYF
DNA: TGTGCCAGCAGAAATTGGGGAGGGGGTTCTGAGACCCAGTACTTC

V: TRBV6-1
D: NA
J: TRBJ2-5
size: NA
CDR3: CASRPDRPLQETQYF
DNA: TGTGCCAGCAGGCCGGACCGACCTCTCCAAGAGACCCAGTACTTC

V: TRBV28
D: NA
J: TRBJ1-3
size: many
CDR3: CASSPAGDASGNTIYF
DNA: TGTGCCAGCAGTCCAGCAGGGGACGCCTCTGGAAACACCATATATTTT

V: TRBV3-1
D: TRBD2
J: TRBJ2-1
size: NA
CDR3: CASSPGLGINNEQFF
DNA: TGTGCCAGCAGCCCGGGACTAGGGATAAACAATGAGCAGTTCTTC

V: TRBV10-3
D: NA
J: TRBJ2-7
size: NA
CDR3: CAIAAMGISYEQYF
DNA: TGTGCCATCGCGGCCATGGGGATCTCCTACGAGCAGTACTTC

V: TRBV20-1
D: TRBD2
J: TRBJ2-1
size: NA
CDR3: CSARSPGTSGGREQFF
DNA: TGCAGTGCTAGATCCCCGGGGACTAGCGGGGGTCGGGAGCAGTTCTTC

V: TRBV24-1
D: NA
J: TRBJ2-1
size: many
CDR3: CATSDLPRSEQFF
DNA: TGTGCCACCAGTGATTTGCCAAGGAGTGAGCAGTTCTTC

V: TRBV7-8
D: NA
J: TRBJ1-2
size: NA
CDR3: CASSLARSYGYTF
DNA: TGTGCCAGCAGCTTAGCGCGCAGCTATGGCTACACCTTC

V: TRBV20-1
D: NA
J: TRBJ2-7
size: few
CDR3: CSARGVSSTYEQYF
DNA: TGCAGTGCTAGAGGGGTATCGTCGACCTACGAGCAGTACTTC

V: TRBV20-1
D: NA
J: TRBJ1-1
size: few
CDR3: CSASPPRGGTEAFF
DNA: TGCAGTGCTTCGCCACCCAGGGGAGGAACTGAAGCTTTCTTT

V: TRBV28
D: NA
J: TRBJ2-2
size: few
CDR3: CASVHTGELFF
DNA: TGTGCCAGCGTTCACACCGGGGAGCTGTTTTTT

V: TRBV4-1
D: NA
J: TRBJ2-1
size: NA
CDR3: CASSHWGGEQFF
DNA: TGCGCCAGCAGCCACTGGGGCGGAGAGCAGTTCTTC

V: TRBV9
D: TRBD2
J: TRBJ2-3
size: few
CDR3: CASSKTSGGGDTQYF
DNA: TGTGCCAGCAGCAAAACTAGCGGGGGTGGTGATACGCAGTATTTT

V: TRBV7-6
D: NA
J: TRBJ2-3
size: many
CDR3: CASSPQQPISTDTQYF
DNA: TGTGCCAGCAGTCCACAGCAGCCTATTAGCACAGATACGCAGTATTTT

V: TRBV10-3
D: TRBD1
J: TRBJ2-5
size: many
CDR3: CAISHPGTEETQYF
DNA: TGTGCCATCAGCCACCCAGGGACAGAGGAGACCCAGTACTTC

V: TRBV30
D: NA
J: TRBJ1-1
size: NA
CDR3: CAWSVGLGEAFF
DNA: TGTGCCTGGAGTGTAGGCTTGGGTGAAGCTTTCTTT

V: TRBV27
D: NA
J: TRBJ2-6
size: NA
CDR3: CASSSRWPRGANVLTF
DNA: TGTGCCAGCAGCTCACGCTGGCCTCGTGGGGCCAACGTCCTGACTTTC

V: TRBV29-1
D: TRBD2
J: TRBJ2-3
size: NA
CDR3: CSVDGLAGAFSSTDTQYF
DNA: TGCAGCGTTGACGGCCTAGCGGGGGCCTTTTCTAGCACAGATACGCAGTATTTT

V: TRBV20-1
D: NA
J: TRBJ2-7
size: NA
CDR3: CSDNPGEQYF
DNA: TGCAGTGATAACCCTGGTGAGCAGTACTTC

V: TRBV28
D: TRBD2
J: TRBJ2-1
size: NA
CDR3: CASSLLAGVLVGNEQFF
DNA: TGTGCCAGCAGTTTGCTAGCGGGAGTACTTGTCGGCAATGAGCAGTTCTTC

V: TRBV20-1
D: TRBD2
J: TRBJ2-5
size: NA
CDR3: CSASSGRLAGVRETQYF
DNA: TGCAGTGCTAGTAGTGGGAGACTAGCGGGAGTGAGGGAGACCCAGTACTTC

V: TRBV6-1
D: TRBD1
J: TRBJ2-7
size: NA
CDR3: CASYTGTGIYEQYF
DNA: TGTGCCAGCTACACCGGGACAGGGATCTACGAGCAGTACTTC

V: TRBV20-1
D: NA
J: TRBJ2-7
size: NA
CDR3: CSASTSLSSYEQYF
DNA: TGCAGTGCTTCGACTTCCTTAAGCTCCTACGAGCAGTACTTC

V: TRBV5-1
D: TRBD2
J: TRBJ2-1
size: NA
CDR3: CASSWGPGLADRILYNEQFF
DNA: TGCGCCAGCAGCTGGGGACCGGGACTAGCGGATAGAATACTATACAATGAGCAGTTCTTC

V: TRBV6-1
D: NA
J: TRBJ2-4
size: few
CDR3: CASSPAALAKNIQYF
DNA: TGTGCCAGCAGCCCGGCAGCTCTAGCCAAAAACATTCAGTACTTC

V: TRBV24-1
D: NA
J: TRBJ2-1
size: NA
CDR3: CATTPPLTGFNEQFF
DNA: TGTGCCACCACCCCACCCCTAACCGGGTTCAATGAGCAGTTCTTC

V: TRBV7-3
D: NA
J: TRBJ2-6
size: NA
CDR3: CASSNTTVPTYSGANVLTF
DNA: TGTGCCAGCAGCAATACGACAGTACCGACGTACTCTGGGGCCAACGTCCTGACTTTC

V: TRBV4-1
D: NA
J: TRBJ2-5
size: NA
CDR3: CASSQGTGGGRETQYF
DNA: TGCGCCAGCAGCCAAGGAACCGGAGGGGGTCGAGAGACCCAGTACTTC

V: TRBV12-3/TRBV12-4
D: TRBD2
J: TRBJ2-7
size: NA
CDR3: CASATGGGLYEQYF
DNA: TGTGCCAGCGCAACGGGCGGGGGGCTTTACGAGCAGTACTTC

V: TRBV4-1
D: TRBD2
J: TRBJ2-7
size: NA
CDR3: CASSQRAGDNSYEQYF
DNA: TGCGCCAGCAGCCAGCGGGCGGGAGACAACTCCTACGAGCAGTACTTC

V: TRBV4-1
D: TRBD2
J: TRBJ2-5
size: NA
CDR3: CASSQDGSGRQETQYF
DNA: TGCGCCAGCAGCCAAGATGGGAGCGGGAGGCAAGAGACCCAGTACTTC

V: TRBV6-5
D: TRBD2
J: TRBJ2-2
size: NA
CDR3: CASSYGTSGTNTGELFF
DNA: TGTGCCAGCAGTTACGGGACTAGCGGTACGAACACCGGGGAGCTGTTTTTT

V: TRBV7-9
D: NA
J: TRBJ1-5
size: NA
CDR3: CASSLESGGWNQPQHF
DNA: TGTGCCAGCAGCTTAGAGAGCGGGGGGTGGAATCAGCCCCAGCATTTT

V: TRBV5-1
D: NA
J: TRBJ2-7
size: few
CDR3: CASSSPASYEQYF
DNA: TGCGCCAGCAGCTCCCCGGCCTCCTACGAGCAGTACTTC

V: TRBV3-1
D: NA
J: TRBJ2-3
size: many
CDR3: CASSQGVRSSTDTQYF
DNA: TGTGCCAGCAGCCAAGGAGTCAGGTCTAGCACAGATACGCAGTATTTT

V: TRBV11-2
D: NA
J: TRBJ2-2
size: few
CDR3: CASSLGPGTRTGELFF
DNA: TGTGCCAGCAGCTTAGGCCCCGGGACACGCACCGGGGAGCTGTTTTTT

V: TRBV20-1
D: NA
J: TRBJ2-1
size: NA
CDR3: CSAPPGTSSYSEQFF
DNA: TGCAGTGCTCCCCCTGGGACGAGCTCCTACAGTGAGCAGTTCTTC

V: TRBV5-6
D: NA
J: TRBJ2-6
size: NA
CDR3: CASSLVGTPSLGGANVLTF
DNA: TGTGCCAGCAGCTTGGTTGGGACACCCTCCTTGGGAGGGGCCAACGTCCTGACTTTC

V: TRBV12-3/TRBV12-4
D: NA
J: TRBJ2-2
size: NA
CDR3: CASSLGLHTGELFF
DNA: TGTGCCAGCAGTTTAGGGCTTCACACCGGGGAGCTGTTTTTT

V: TRBV12-3/TRBV12-4
D: NA
J: TRBJ2-2
size: NA
CDR3: CASSFWSKSTGELFF
DNA: TGTGCCAGCAGTTTTTGGTCCAAGAGCACCGGGGAGCTGTTTTTT

V: TRBV29-1
D: TRBD2
J: TRBJ2-7
size: NA
CDR3: CSVNSGTYEQYF
DNA: TGCAGCGTTAATAGCGGGACCTACGAGCAGTACTTC

V: TRBV5-1
D: TRBD1
J: TRBJ2-5
size: many
CDR3: CASRDRPQETQYF
DNA: TGCGCCAGCAGGGACAGGCCACAAGAGACCCAGTACTTC

V: TRBV10-3
D: NA
J: TRBJ1-1
size: NA
CDR3: CAIDEGRGGNTEAFF
DNA: TGTGCCATCGACGAGGGGAGGGGAGGGAACACTGAAGCTTTCTTT

V: TRBV24-1
D: TRBD2
J: TRBJ2-2
size: NA
CDR3: CAAAEPGLANTGELFF
DNA: TGTGCCGCCGCCGAGCCGGGACTAGCCAACACCGGGGAGCTGTTTTTT

V: TRBV20-1
D: NA
J: TRBJ2-3
size: NA
CDR3: CSAKLLGLEYF
DNA: TGCAGTGCTAAATTACTAGGCCTAGAGTATTTT

V: TRBV5-4
D: NA
J: TRBJ1-2
size: NA
CDR3: CASSRTVNYGYTF
DNA: TGTGCCAGCAGCCGGACAGTCAACTATGGCTACACCTTC

V: TRBV7-8
D: NA
J: TRBJ2-2
size: NA
CDR3: CASSLGFGTGNTGELFF
DNA: TGTGCCAGCAGCTTAGGGTTCGGCACCGGAAACACCGGGGAGCTGTTTTTT

V: TRBV6-4
D: TRBD1
J: TRBJ2-3
size: many
CDR3: CASSPGQGPDTQYF
DNA: TGTGCCAGCAGCCCGGGACAGGGACCAGATACGCAGTATTTT

V: TRBV7-9
D: TRBD2
J: TRBJ2-1
size: NA
CDR3: CASSLTSGSLRQFF
DNA: TGTGCCAGCAGCTTAACTAGCGGGAGCCTCAGGCAGTTCTTC

V: TRBV12-3/TRBV12-4
D: NA
J: TRBJ2-3
size: few
CDR3: CASSFDSYSTDTQYF
DNA: TGTGCCAGCAGTTTCGACAGCTACAGCACAGATACGCAGTATTTT

V: TRBV5-1
D: NA
J: TRBJ2-3
size: NA
CDR3: CASSSGQREQYF
DNA: TGCGCCAGCAGCTCGGGCCAACGGGAGCAGTATTTT

V: TRBV4-1
D: TRBD2
J: TRBJ2-7
size: few
CDR3: CASSQVLAGDSSYEQYF
DNA: TGCGCCAGCAGCCAAGTCCTAGCGGGAGATTCTTCCTACGAGCAGTACTTC

V: TRBV28
D: TRBD1
J: TRBJ2-4
size: few
CDR3: CASGPRGQGLNIQYF
DNA: TGTGCCAGCGGGCCCCGCGGACAGGGTCTAAACATTCAGTACTTC